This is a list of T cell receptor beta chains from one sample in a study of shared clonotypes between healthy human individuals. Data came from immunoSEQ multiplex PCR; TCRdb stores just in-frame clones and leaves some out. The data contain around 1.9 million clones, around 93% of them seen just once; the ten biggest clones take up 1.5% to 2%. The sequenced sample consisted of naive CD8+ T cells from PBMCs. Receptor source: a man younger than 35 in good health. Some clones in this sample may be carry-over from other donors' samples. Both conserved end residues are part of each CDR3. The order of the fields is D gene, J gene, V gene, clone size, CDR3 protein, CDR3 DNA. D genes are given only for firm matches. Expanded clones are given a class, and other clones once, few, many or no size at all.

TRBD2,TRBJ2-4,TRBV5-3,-,CARSCRFLGLADNLAKNIQYF,TGTGCCAGAAGCTGTCGTTTCCTGGGACTAGCGGACAATTTAGCCAAAAACATTCAGTACTTC
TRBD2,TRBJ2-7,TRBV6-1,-,CASAGEGGEQYF,TGTGCCAGCGCCGGGGAGGGTGGGGAGCAGTACTTC
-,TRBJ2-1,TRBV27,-,CASTPGASAQNEQFF,TGTGCCAGCACGCCAGGTGCAAGTGCCCAAAATGAGCAGTTCTTC
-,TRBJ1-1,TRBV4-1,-,CASSQTRGTEAFF,TGCGCCAGCAGCCAAACGAGGGGGACTGAAGCTTTCTTT
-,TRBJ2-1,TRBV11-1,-,CASSLEGGNEQFF,TGTGCCAGCAGCTTAGAGGGTGGCAATGAGCAGTTCTTC
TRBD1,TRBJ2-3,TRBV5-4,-,CASSWGVGQGRADTQYF,TGTGCCAGCAGCTGGGGAGTCGGACAGGGAAGGGCAGATACGCAGTATTTT
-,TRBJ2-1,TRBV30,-,CAWTGGISSYNEQFF,TGTGCCTGGACTGGCGGGATAAGCTCCTACAATGAGCAGTTCTTC
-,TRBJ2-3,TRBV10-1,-,CASSEQGWTDTQYF,TGCGCCAGCAGTGAGCAGGGGTGGACAGATACGCAGTATTTT
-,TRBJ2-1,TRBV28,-,CASSPGISYNEQFF,TGTGCCAGCTCCCCAGGTATCTCCTACAATGAGCAGTTCTTC
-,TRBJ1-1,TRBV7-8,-,CASSPPVGDMNTEAFF,TGTGCCAGCAGCCCACCCGTGGGAGATATGAACACTGAAGCTTTCTTT
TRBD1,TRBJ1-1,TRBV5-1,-,CASSLVAWDRGVSTEAFF,TGCGCCAGCAGCTTGGTGGCCTGGGACAGGGGGGTCTCCACTGAAGCTTTCTTT
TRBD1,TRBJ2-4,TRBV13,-,CASSFLPDRNIQYF,TGTGCCAGCAGCTTCCTGCCGGACAGGAACATTCAGTACTTC
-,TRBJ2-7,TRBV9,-,CASSVVGTDEQYF,TGTGCCAGCAGCGTAGTAGGCACTGACGAGCAGTACTTC
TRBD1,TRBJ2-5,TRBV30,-,CAWSPGTGGPHETQYF,TGTGCCTGGTCCCCCGGGACAGGGGGCCCCCACGAGACCCAGTACTTC
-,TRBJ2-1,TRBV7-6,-,CASSLSYNEQFF,TGTGCCAGCAGCTTATCCTACAATGAGCAGTTCTTC
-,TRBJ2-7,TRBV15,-,CATSSTQLLLDEQYF,TGTGCCACCAGCTCGACGCAATTGCTACTCGACGAGCAGTACTTC
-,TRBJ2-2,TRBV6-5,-,CASSYDSARGTGELFF,TGTGCCAGCAGTTACGATTCAGCTCGGGGCACCGGGGAGCTGTTTTTT
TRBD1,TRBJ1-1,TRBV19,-,CASSPGQGGTEAFF,TGTGCCAGTAGTCCGGGACAGGGGGGCACTGAAGCTTTCTTT
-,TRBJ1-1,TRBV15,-,CATSSAAGATEAFF,TGTGCCACCAGCTCGGCGGCAGGGGCCACTGAAGCTTTCTTT
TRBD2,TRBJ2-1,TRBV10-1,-,CASSAGLAGGTYYNEQFF,TGCGCCAGCAGTGCAGGACTAGCGGGAGGGACGTACTACAATGAGCAGTTCTTC
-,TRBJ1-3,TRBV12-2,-,CASRLGRDGPGNTIYF,TGTGCAAGTCGCTTAGGACGAGATGGTCCTGGAAACACCATATATTTT
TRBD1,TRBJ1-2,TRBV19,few,CASSIGPGTGYGYTF,TGTGCCAGTAGTATAGGACCCGGGACAGGCTATGGCTACACCTTC
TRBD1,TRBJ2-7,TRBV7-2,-,CASRHPGQLYEQYF,TGTGCCAGCAGGCACCCGGGACAGCTTTACGAGCAGTACTTC
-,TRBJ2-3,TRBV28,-,CASSLGGDTQYF,TGTGCCAGCAGTTTAGGTGGTGATACGCAGTATTTT
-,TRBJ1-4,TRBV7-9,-,CASSPPGNFNEKLFF,TGTGCCAGCAGCCCTCCAGGGAATTTTAATGAAAAACTGTTTTTT
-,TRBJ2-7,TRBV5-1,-,CASSLARSSYEQYF,TGCGCCAGCAGCTTGGCTCGCAGCTCCTACGAGCAGTACTTC
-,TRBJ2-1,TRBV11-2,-,CASSLGGAYNEQFF,TGTGCCAGCAGCTTAGGTGGCGCCTACAATGAGCAGTTCTTC
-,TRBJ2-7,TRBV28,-,CASSLIPQGAYEQYF,TGTGCCAGCAGTTTAATCCCACAGGGAGCCTACGAGCAGTACTTC
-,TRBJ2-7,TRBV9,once,CASSVGGGGYEQYF,TGTGCCAGCAGCGTTGGTGGGGGCGGCTACGAGCAGTACTTC
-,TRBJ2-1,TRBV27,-,CASRTGYPYNEQFF,TGTGCCAGCAGAACGGGATACCCCTACAATGAGCAGTTCTTC
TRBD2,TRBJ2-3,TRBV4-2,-,CASSQISTSVPITDTQYF,TGTGCCAGCAGCCAAATTAGTACTAGCGTCCCAATCACAGATACGCAGTATTTT
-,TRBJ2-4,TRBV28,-,CASSLRTAAKNIQYF,TGTGCCAGCAGTCTGAGGACAGCAGCCAAAAACATTCAGTACTTC
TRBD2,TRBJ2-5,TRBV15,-,CATSRAGLAGVPDQETQYF,TGTGCCACCAGCAGAGCCGGACTAGCGGGAGTACCCGACCAAGAGACCCAGTACTTC
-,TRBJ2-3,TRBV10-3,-,CAISELRVADTQYF,TGTGCCATCAGTGAACTCCGGGTAGCAGATACGCAGTATTTT
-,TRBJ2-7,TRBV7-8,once,CASSGGMRGSYEQYF,TGTGCCAGCAGCGGCGGGATGAGGGGCTCCTACGAGCAGTACTTC
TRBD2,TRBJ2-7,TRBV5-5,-,CASSLLAGGVYEQYF,TGTGCCAGCAGCCTGCTAGCGGGAGGTGTTTACGAGCAGTACTTC
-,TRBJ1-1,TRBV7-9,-,CASSPNDGGRDTEAFF,TGTGCCAGCAGCCCCAATGATGGGGGGCGGGACACTGAAGCTTTCTTT
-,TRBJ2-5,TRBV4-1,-,CASSQEGQQETQYF,TGCGCCAGCAGCCAAGAGGGACAACAAGAGACCCAGTACTTC
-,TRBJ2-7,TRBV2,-,CASSAGITYEQYF,TGTGCCAGCAGTGCAGGCATTACCTACGAGCAGTACTTC
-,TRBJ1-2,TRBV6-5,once,CASRTQGPLRGYTF,TGTGCCAGCAGAACTCAGGGACCCCTGCGAGGCTACACCTTC
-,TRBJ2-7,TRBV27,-,CASSLLGAAYEQYF,TGTGCCAGCAGTTTATTGGGGGCCGCCTACGAGCAGTACTTC
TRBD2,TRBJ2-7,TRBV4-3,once,CASSQEPVTSGLSYEQYF,TGCGCCAGCAGCCAAGAACCCGTGACTAGCGGCCTCTCCTACGAGCAGTACTTC
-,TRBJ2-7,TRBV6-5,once,CASSSPHADYEQYF,TGTGCCAGCAGCTCCCCCCACGCAGACTACGAGCAGTACTTC
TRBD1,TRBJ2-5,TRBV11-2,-,CASSLDRDEQYF,TGTGCCAGCAGCCTTGACAGGGATGAGCAGTACTTC
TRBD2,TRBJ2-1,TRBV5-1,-,CASSFRAGGPGGQEQFF,TGCGCCAGCAGCTTTCGAGCGGGAGGGCCGGGGGGTCAGGAGCAGTTCTTC
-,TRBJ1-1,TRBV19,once,CASGRAMNTEAFF,TGTGCCAGTGGCCGGGCCATGAACACTGAAGCTTTCTTT
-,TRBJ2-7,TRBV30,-,CAWSWGYEQYF,TGTGCCTGGAGCTGGGGCTACGAGCAGTACTTC
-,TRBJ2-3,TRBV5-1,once,CASSLPTTATLSTDTQYF,TGCGCCAGCAGCTTGCCAACGACAGCAACTTTAAGCACAGATACGCAGTATTTT
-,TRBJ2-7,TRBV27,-,CASSLRHSYEQYF,TGTGCCAGCAGTTTGAGGCACTCCTACGAGCAGTACTTC
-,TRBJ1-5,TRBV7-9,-,CASSSIYSNQPQHF,TGTGCCAGCAGCTCGATATATAGCAATCAGCCCCAGCATTTT
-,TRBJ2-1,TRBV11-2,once,CASSLTRDYNEQFF,TGTGCCAGCAGCTTAACCAGGGACTACAATGAGCAGTTCTTC
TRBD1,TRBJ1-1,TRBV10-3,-,CAIALGTGARHTEAFF,TGTGCCATTGCGCTCGGGACAGGGGCCCGTCACACTGAAGCTTTCTTT
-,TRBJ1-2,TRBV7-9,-,CAVQAGTIYGYTF,TGTGCCGTACAAGCGGGGACAATCTATGGCTACACCTTC
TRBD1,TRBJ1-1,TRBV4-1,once,CASSPGQGQGDTEAFF,TGCGCCAGCAGCCCAGGACAGGGCCAGGGGGACACTGAAGCTTTCTTT
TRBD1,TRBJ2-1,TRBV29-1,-,CSAPAGTGDNEQFF,TGCAGCGCTCCGGCCGGGACAGGGGACAATGAGCAGTTCTTC